This TCR beta chain derives from a study of blood T cell repertoires in COVID-19. Study in general: The study drew acute and convalescent COVID-19 samples from the United States, Italy and Spain. Nucleic acid was either cDNA or gDNA, and it came from T cells, B-cell-depleted T cells, or PBMCs.

Authors' analysis steps: Researchers report that nucleated cell counts were estimated from reference gene primer amplification. This table comes from immunoSEQ multiplex PCR, and its TCRdb copy is limited to in-frame clones, with some not included. Clone size and the V and J calls come from that table; the DNA yielded D and trimming. This repertoire shows more than 150,000 clones, roughly 88% found once; its top ten account for roughly 2.9%. CDR3 size: 16 residues. The ends lost 1 base at V and 3 bases at J; junction bases unmatched: 6. From germline, CDR1 is SGHTA and CDR2 FQGNSA. This clone was seen a single time.

The TCR originated in a woman in her sixties or seventies with acute or convalescent COVID-19. V gene TRBV7-2 combines with J gene TRBJ2-1, with TRBD2 matching over 7 bases. Sequencing used peripheral blood. CDR3 nucleotides: TGTGCCAGCAGCTTAGTTGGCGGGGGAAGCTACAATGAGCAGTTCTTC. Its protein is CASSLVGGGSYNEQFF.